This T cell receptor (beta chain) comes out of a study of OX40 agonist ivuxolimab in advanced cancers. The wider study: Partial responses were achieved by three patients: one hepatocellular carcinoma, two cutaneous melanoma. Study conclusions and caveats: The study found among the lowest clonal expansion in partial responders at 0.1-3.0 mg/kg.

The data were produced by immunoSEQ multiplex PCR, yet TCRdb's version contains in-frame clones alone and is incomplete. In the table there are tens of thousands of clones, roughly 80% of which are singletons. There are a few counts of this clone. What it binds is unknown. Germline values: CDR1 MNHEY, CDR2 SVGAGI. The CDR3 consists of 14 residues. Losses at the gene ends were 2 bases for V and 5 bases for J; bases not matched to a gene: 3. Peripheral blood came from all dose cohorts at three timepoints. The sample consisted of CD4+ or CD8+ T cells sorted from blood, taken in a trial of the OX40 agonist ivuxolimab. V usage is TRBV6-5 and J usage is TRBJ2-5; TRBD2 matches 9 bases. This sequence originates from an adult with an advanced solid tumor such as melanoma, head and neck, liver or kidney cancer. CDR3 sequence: CASSYAGGRETQYF. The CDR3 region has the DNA TGTGCCAGCAGTTACGCGGGGGGGCGGGAGACCCAGTACTTC.